The clone carrying this T cell receptor beta chain was seen ten or more times. Its antigen is unidentified. Germline CDR1 MNHNS, CDR2 SASEGT. The CDR3 runs to 15 residues. The V end was cut by 6 bases, the J end by 0 bases, with 9 bases between. For TCR beta, libraries came from quantitative 5'-RACE with molecular barcodes. MiXCR, run by TCRdb on the 5' RACE reads, gives a single entry per CDR3 protein. The profile shows 200,000 to 250,000 distinct CDR3 sequences, around 6.6% of them singletons. These data come from a study of CD8 T cells in ankylosing spondylitis. Whole-study findings and limits: Within matched ankylosing spondylitis synovial fluid, disease-linked clones were reportedly significantly enriched. For ankylosing spondylitis blood, a TCR beta motif of several highly homologous variants appeared characteristic.

The sequence derives from a male donor with ankylosing spondylitis. The material sequenced was blood, either unsorted or a sorted T cell fraction (not recorded which). This chain uses TRBV6-1 with TRBJ1-6; D not resolved. This chain's CDR3 is CASRAKSSYNSPLHF. CDR3 nucleotides: TGTGCCAGCAGGGCTAAGAGCTCCTATAATTCACCCCTCCACTTT.